The 15 T cell receptor beta chains presented below share a single source sample, sequenced in a study of T-cell reconstitution after alpha-beta-depleted transplantation in children. The authors prepared the TCRbeta library with unique molecular identifiers. In TCRdb, the PCR reads were re-called with MiXCR into one record per CDR3 protein. The sample records about 32,000 distinct CDR3 sequences, around 7% being singletons. No antigens are known for them. Whole-study findings and limits: As was reported, about two months after transplant, alpha-beta T cells came from several hundred expanded graft clones.

Sample: peripheral blood, taken 60 days after TCRalphabeta/CD19-depleted stem cell transplant. These receptors were taken from a child in the first two years of life who had a stem cell transplant for acute myeloid leukemia, so the T cells may come from the graft donor.

There are many counts of this clonotype. J is TRBJ2-1 and V is TRBV3-1; 7 bases align to TRBD1. The CDR3 is made up of 14 amino acids. The germline CDR1 and CDR2 sequences are LGHDT and YNNKEL (reference sequence). The V segment lost 7 bases and the J segment 3 bases; nucleotides outside the gene matches: 6. DNA for the CDR3: TGTGCCAGCACCGAGACAGGGCGCTACAATGAGCAGTTCTTC. Residues: CASTETGRYNEQFF.

This clonotype is medium-sized. The chain uses TRBV3-1 and TRBJ1-2, with a tentative D call TRBD1 (5 bases). The CDR3 totals 13 residues. Trimming left V 3 bases short and J 10 bases short, with 15 bases between. The V gene's germline CDR1 is LGHDT and CDR2 YNNKEL (reference sequence). The CDR3 is CASSHLQGLPYTF. DNA for the CDR3: TGTGCCAGCAGCCACCTCCAGGGACTGCCCTACACCTTC. Combining the CDR3 with reference TRBV3-1 and TRBJ1-2 gives the whole variable domain DTAVSQTPKYLVTQMGNDKSIKCEQNLGHDTMYWYKQDSKKFLKIMFSYNNKELIINETVPNRFSPKSPDKAHLNLHINSLELGDSAVYFCASSHLQGLPYTFGSGTRLTVV.

J is TRBJ1-3 and V is TRBV20-1, with D unclear. Germline V gives CDR1 DFQATT, CDR2 SNEGSKA (reference sequence). This CDR3 is 15 amino acids long. V lost 6 bases and J lost 4, with 19 bases in between. The CDR3, as DNA: TGCAGTGCGGCCCTGGTGGGCCCCCGCGGAAACACCATATATTTT. Residues: CSAALVGPRGNTIYF.

This clonotype was counted at least ten times. V is TRBV30 and J is TRBJ2-2; D might be TRBD1 (6 bases). The length of the CDR3 is 16 residues. Deletions cut 4 bases from V and 0 bases from J, with 15 bases between. Per germline, CDR1 GTSNPN and CDR2 SVGIG (reference sequence). The CDR3 sequence is CAWTPFQGSNTGELFF. The CDR3 coding sequence is TGTGCCTGGACCCCCTTCCAGGGGTCGAACACCGGGGAGCTGTTTTTT.

The chain has TRBV20-1 and TRBJ2-3; perhaps TRBD1 as D (6 bases). Germline-derived CDR1 and CDR2 are DFQATT and SNEGSKA (reference sequence). The CDR3 contains 15 residues. This chain's CDR3 is CISGLQQGFRGTQYF. DNA for the CDR3: TGCATTTCGGGCCTGCAACAGGGCTTCAGAGGCACGCAGTATTTT.

This clonotype was counted at least ten times. The chain links TRBV15 to TRBJ2-1, with TRBD2 matching 7 bases. From germline, CDR1 is LNHNV and CDR2 YYDKDF (reference sequence). The CDR3 runs to 17 residues. With V trimmed by 3 bases and J by 0 bases, 8 bases remained unmatched. The chain's CDR3 is CATSSGGGPSSYNEQFF. The CDR3 coding sequence is TGTGCCACCAGCAGTGGGGGAGGGCCCAGCTCCTACAATGAGCAGTTCTTC.

This clonotype is medium-sized. The chain carries TRBV7-2 and TRBJ2-1, with TRBD1 matching over 7 bases. This CDR3 contains 15 residues. Germline CDR1 reads SGHTA; CDR2 reads FQGNSA. The V and J ends lost 1 base and 10 bases, in that order; junction bases with no gene match: 10. The CDR3 coding sequence is TGTGCCAGCAGCTTAGTGGATCTTGGGACAGTCGAGCAGTTCTTC. As protein: CASSLVDLGTVEQFF.

This clonotype was picked up many times. The rearrangement links TRBV4-3 to TRBJ2-1; TRBD1 aligns across 10 bases. With V trimmed by 2 bases and J by 5 bases, 9 bases remained unmatched. The CDR3 contains 17 residues. Germline CDR1 is LGHNA and CDR2 is YSLEER. Written as DNA, the CDR3 is TGCGCCAGCAGCCAACTATTACGGGACAGGGGTGACAATGAGCAGTTCTTC. Translated, it gives CASSQLLRDRGDNEQFF.

CDR3 region: CAWSSGQGASFF. Written as DNA, the CDR3 is TGTGCCTGGAGTAGTGGCCAGGGCGCCTCTTTCTTT. J is TRBJ1-1 and V is TRBV30; TRBD1 might be the D (5 bases). The CDR3 length is 12 residues. The germline V gene has CDR1 GTSNPN and CDR2 SVGIG (reference sequence). Trimming pared 2 bases from V and 12 bases from J, leaving 16 bases between. The full variable domain, completed using reference TRBV30 and TRBJ1-1, is SQTIHQWPATLVQPVGSPLSLECTVEGTSNPNLYWYRQAAGRGLQLLFYSVGIGQISSEVPQNLSASRPQDRQFILSSKKLLLSDSGFYLCAWSSGQGASFFGQGTRLTVV.

This clonotype was seen many times. The V call is TRBV4-3, the J call TRBJ2-1, with 14 nucleotides matching TRBD2. Trimming at V came to 0 bases and at J to 4 bases, leaving 8 bases not matched to a gene. Germline V gene lookup returns CDR1 LGHNA and CDR2 YSLEER. The CDR3 sequence is 19 residues long. For the CDR3, the DNA is TGCGCCAGCAGCCAAGAAATCCCCGGGACTAGCGGGGGTTACAATGAGCAGTTCTTC. It translates to CASSQEIPGTSGGYNEQFF.

This clonotype was seen at least ten times. V is TRBV6-5 and J is TRBJ1-1; 8 bases fit TRBD1. The V gene end was trimmed by 7 bases and the J gene end by 1 base; junction bases not matched to a gene: 8. The germline V gene encodes CDR1 MNHEY and CDR2 SVGAGI. The CDR3 is 15 amino acids. The CDR3: CASKIQGARNTEAFF. The CDR3 DNA follows: TGTGCCAGCAAAATCCAGGGGGCCAGGAACACTGAAGCTTTCTTT.

This clonotype was counted at least ten times. This chain connects TRBV4-3 to TRBJ2-4; D possibly corresponds to TRBD1 (6 bases). Germline lookup yields CDR1 LGHNA and CDR2 YSLEER. The CDR3 has 16 amino acids. The V and J ends lost 1 base and 0 bases respectively, with 10 bases between them. The CDR3 is CASSQGAGAAKNIQYF. As DNA, the CDR3 is TGCGCCAGCAGCCAAGGTGCAGGGGCAGCCAAAAACATTCAGTACTTC.

This clonotype was picked up many times. The chain's CDR3 is CASSLRDLGGYGYTF. The CDR3 DNA reads as TGCGCCAGCAGCCTCCGGGACCTCGGGGGCTATGGCTACACCTTC. This chain uses TRBV5-1 with TRBJ1-2, with D perhaps matching TRBD1 (5 bases). This CDR3 comprises 15 residues. The V end was cut by 4 bases, the J end by 4 bases, with 17 bases between. Per the germline V gene, CDR1 is SGHRS and CDR2 is YFSETQ. Supplemented by reference TRBV5-1 and TRBJ1-2, the full variable domain reads KAGVTQTPRYLIKTRGQQVTLSCSPISGHRSVSWYQQTPGQGLQFLFEYFSETQRNKGNFPGRFSGRQFSNSRSEMNVSTLELGDSALYLCASSLRDLGGYGYTFGSGTRLTVV.

This clonotype was seen many times. This chain joins TRBV12-3 or TRBV12-4 and TRBJ2-2; no firm D call. V lost 1 base and J 2 bases, leaving 2 bases between the germline ends. This CDR3 has 13 amino acids. For the CDR3, the DNA is TGTGCCAGCAGTTTAGACAACACCGGGGAGCTGTTTTTT. This gives the protein CASSLDNTGELFF.

This clonotype was observed at least ten times. This chain connects TRBV4-2 to TRBJ2-2; 9 bases are shared with TRBD2. V dropped 4 bases and J dropped 7; count of bases not matched to a gene: 22. The germline V gene has CDR1 LGHNA and CDR2 YNFKEQ. This CDR3 contains 20 residues. CDR3 DNA sequence: TGTGCCAGCAGCCTGATAGCCGGGACTAGCCTTGGTCCTCTGAACGGGGAGCTGTTTTTT. This codes for CASSLIAGTSLGPLNGELFF.